This T cell receptor beta chain came from a study of PD-1 blockade in classical Hodgkin lymphoma. Whole-study results and caveats: The CD4+ diversity rise by C4D1 was clearest in complete responders. Why the repertoires differ is still unclear, perhaps disease activity or prior therapy. Reports described newly diagnosed patients as having lower baseline TCR diversity than healthy donors.

About this clone: Its antigen remains unknown.

Germline V lookup: CDR1 SGHNT, CDR2 YYREEE (reference sequence). Trimming removed 5 bases from V and 4 bases from J; junction bases left unmatched: 12. The CDR3 is 16 residues long. The patients all showed relapse after autologous stem cell transplantation, while their brentuximab vedotin exposure varied. Reported best responses ranged across complete response, partial response or progressive disease. The method was immunoSEQ multiplex PCR; TCRdb's version includes in-frame clones alone and lacks a portion of them. The data contain roughly 150,000 clones, about 81% of them singletons. The specimen was peripheral blood mononuclear cells (PBMCs), collected before the second cycle of nivolumab. The TCR sequence derives from a human donor with classical Hodgkin lymphoma. The genes are TRBV5-4 and TRBJ1-1; 9 nucleotides line up with TRBD1. This CDR3 reads CASSPNTGGLSTEAFF. DNA of the CDR3: TGTGCCAGCAGTCCCAATACAGGGGGCCTGAGCACTGAAGCTTTCTTT.